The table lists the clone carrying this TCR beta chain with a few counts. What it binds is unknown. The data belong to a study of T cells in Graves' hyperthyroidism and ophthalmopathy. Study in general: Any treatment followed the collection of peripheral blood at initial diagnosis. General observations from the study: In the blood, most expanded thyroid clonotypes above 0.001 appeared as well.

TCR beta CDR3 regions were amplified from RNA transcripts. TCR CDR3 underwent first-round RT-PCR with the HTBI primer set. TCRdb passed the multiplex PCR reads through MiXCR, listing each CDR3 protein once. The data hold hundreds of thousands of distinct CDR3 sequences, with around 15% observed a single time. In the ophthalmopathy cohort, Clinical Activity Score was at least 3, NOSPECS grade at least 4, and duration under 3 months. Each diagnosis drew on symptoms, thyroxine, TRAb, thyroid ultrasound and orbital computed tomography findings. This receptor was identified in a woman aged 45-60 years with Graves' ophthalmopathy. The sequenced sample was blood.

The CDR3 region is CASGLVLRHGGNTIYF. As DNA, the CDR3 is TGTGCTAGTGGTTTGGTACTAAGGCATGGTGGAAACACCATATATTTT. The chain carries TRBV12-5 and TRBJ1-3; D remains ambiguous. V lost 0 bases to trimming and J lost 3 bases, with 12 bases between them. The CDR3 totals 16 residues. CDR1 and CDR2 from the germline V gene are LGHNT and FRNRAP.